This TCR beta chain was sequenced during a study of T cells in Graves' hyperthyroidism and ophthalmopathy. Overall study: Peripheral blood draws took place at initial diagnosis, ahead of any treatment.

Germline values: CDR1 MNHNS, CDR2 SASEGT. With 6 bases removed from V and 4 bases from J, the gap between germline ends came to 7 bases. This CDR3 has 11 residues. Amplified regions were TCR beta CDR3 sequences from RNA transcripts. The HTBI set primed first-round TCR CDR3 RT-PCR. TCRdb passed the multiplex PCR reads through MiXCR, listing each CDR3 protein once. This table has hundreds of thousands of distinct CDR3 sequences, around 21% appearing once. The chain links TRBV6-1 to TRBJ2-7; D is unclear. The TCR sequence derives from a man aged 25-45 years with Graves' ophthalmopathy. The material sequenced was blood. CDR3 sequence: CASRQIYEQYF. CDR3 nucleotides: TGTGCCAGCAGGCAAATATACGAGCAGTACTTC.